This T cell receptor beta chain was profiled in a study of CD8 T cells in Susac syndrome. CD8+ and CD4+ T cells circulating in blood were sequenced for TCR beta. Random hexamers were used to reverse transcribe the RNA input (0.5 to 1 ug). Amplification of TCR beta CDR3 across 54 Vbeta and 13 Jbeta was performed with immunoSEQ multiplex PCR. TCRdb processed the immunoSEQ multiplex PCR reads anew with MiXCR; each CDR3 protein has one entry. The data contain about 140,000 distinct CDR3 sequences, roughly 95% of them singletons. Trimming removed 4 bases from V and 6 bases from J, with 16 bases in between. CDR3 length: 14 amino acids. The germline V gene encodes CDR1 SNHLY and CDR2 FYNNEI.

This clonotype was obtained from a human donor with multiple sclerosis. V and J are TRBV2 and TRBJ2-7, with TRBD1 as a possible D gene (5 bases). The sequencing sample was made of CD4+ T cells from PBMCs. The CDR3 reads CASSVFQGHREQYF. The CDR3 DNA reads TGTGCCAGCAGTGTTTTTCAGGGCCACCGCGAGCAGTACTTC.